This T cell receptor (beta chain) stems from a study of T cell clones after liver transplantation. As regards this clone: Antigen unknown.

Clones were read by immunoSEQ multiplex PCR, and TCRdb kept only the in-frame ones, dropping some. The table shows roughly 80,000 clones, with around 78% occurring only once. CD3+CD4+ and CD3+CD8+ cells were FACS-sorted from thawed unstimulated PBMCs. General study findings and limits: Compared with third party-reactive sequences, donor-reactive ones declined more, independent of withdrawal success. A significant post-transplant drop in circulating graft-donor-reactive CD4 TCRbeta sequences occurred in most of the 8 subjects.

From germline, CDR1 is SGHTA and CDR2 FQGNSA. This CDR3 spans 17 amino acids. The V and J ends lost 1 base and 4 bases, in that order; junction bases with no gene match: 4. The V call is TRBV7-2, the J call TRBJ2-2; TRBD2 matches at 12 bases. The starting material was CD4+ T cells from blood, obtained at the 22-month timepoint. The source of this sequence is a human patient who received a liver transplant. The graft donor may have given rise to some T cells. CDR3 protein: CASSLEGTSGLTGELFF. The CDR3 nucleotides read TGTGCCAGCAGCTTAGAAGGGACTAGCGGGCTCACCGGGGAGCTGTTTTTT.